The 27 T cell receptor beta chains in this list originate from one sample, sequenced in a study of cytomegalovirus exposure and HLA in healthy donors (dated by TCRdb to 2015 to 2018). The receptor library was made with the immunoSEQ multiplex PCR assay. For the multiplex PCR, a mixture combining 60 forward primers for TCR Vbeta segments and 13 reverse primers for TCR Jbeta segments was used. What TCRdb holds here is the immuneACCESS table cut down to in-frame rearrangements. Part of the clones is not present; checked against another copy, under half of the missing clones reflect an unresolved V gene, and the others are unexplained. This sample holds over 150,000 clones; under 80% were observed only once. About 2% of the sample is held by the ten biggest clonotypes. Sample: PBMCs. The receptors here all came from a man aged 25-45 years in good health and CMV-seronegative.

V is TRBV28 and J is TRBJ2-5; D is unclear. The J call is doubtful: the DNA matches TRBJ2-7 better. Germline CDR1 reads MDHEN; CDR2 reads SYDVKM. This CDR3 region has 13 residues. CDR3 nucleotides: TGTGCCAGCAGTTTATTCGGGTCCTACGAGCAGTACTTC. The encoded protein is CASSLFGSYEQYF.

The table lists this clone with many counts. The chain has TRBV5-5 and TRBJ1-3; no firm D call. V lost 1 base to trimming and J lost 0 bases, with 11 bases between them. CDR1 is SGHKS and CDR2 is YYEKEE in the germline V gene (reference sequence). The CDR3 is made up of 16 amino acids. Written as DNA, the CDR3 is TGTGCCAGCAGCTTGACTACAATCGACTCTGGAAACACCATATATTTT. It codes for CASSLTTIDSGNTIYF.

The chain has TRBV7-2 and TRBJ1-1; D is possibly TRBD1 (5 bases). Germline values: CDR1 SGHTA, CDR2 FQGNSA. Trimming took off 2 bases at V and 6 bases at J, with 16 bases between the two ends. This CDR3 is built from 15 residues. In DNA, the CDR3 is TGTGCCAGCAGCTTATGGGCTTCGGGGGATGCTGAAGCTTTCTTT. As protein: CASSLWASGDAEAFF.

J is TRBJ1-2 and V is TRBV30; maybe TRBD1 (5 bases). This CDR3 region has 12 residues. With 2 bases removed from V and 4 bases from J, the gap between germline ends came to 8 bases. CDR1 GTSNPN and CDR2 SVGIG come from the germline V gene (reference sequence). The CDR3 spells CAWSTGVYGYTF. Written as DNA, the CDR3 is TGTGCCTGGAGTACAGGCGTCTATGGCTACACCTTC.

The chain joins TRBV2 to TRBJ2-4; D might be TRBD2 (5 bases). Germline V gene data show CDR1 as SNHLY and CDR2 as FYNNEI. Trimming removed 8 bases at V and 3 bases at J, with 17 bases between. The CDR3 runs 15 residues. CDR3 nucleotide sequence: TGTGCCAGCCGATACAACGGGGAGAGCAAAAACATTCAGTACTTC. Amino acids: CASRYNGESKNIQYF.

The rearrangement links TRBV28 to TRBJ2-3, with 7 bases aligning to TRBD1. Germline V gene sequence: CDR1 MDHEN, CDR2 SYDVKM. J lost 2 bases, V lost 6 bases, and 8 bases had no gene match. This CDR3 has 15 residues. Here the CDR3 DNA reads TGTGCCAGCAGACCCGGGACAGAGAACACAGATACGCAGTATTTT. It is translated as CASRPGTENTDTQYF. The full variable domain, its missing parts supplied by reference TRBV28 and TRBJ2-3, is DVKVTQSSRYLVKRTGEKVFLECVQDMDHENMFWYRQDPGLGLRLIYFSYDVKMKEKGDIPEGYSVSREKKERFSLILESASTNQTSMYLCASRPGTENTDTQYFGPGTRLTVL.

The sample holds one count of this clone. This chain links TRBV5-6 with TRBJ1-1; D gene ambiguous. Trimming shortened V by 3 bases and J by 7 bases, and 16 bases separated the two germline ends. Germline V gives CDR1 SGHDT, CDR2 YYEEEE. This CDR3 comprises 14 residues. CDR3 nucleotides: TGTGCCAGCAGCTCGGTGGCGACGGGGATTGAAGCTTTCTTT. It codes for CASSSVATGIEAFF. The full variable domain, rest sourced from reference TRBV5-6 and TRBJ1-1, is DAGVTQSPTHLIKTRGQQVTLRCSPKSGHDTVSWYQQALGQGPQFIFQYYEEEERQRGNFPDRFSGHQFPNYSSELNVNALLLGDSALYLCASSSVATGIEAFFGQGTRLTVV.

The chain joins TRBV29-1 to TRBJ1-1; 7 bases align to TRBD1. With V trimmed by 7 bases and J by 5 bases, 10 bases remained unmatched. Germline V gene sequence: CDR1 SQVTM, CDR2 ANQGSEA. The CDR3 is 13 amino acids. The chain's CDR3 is CSAHDRARTEAFF. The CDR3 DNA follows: TGCAGCGCTCACGACAGGGCGAGAACTGAAGCTTTCTTT.

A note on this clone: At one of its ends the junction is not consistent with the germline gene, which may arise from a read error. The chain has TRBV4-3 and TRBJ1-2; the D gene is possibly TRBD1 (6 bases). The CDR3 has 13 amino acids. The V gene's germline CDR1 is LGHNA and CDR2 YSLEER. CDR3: CASSQDGGGGYPF. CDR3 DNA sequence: TGCGCCAGCAGCCAAGATGGTGGGGGGGGCTACCCCTTC.

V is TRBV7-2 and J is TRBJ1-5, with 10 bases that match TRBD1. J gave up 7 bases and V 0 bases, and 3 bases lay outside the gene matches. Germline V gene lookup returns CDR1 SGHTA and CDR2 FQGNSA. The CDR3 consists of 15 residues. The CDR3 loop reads CASSLAGTGVQPQHF. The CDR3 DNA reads TGTGCCAGCAGCTTAGCGGGGACAGGGGTACAGCCCCAGCATTTT.

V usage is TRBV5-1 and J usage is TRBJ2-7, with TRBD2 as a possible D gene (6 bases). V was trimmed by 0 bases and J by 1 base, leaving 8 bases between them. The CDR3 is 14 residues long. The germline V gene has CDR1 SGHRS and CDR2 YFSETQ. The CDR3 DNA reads TGCGCCAGCAGCTTGGTGGCGGGGTCCTACGAGCAGTACTTC. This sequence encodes CASSLVAGSYEQYF.

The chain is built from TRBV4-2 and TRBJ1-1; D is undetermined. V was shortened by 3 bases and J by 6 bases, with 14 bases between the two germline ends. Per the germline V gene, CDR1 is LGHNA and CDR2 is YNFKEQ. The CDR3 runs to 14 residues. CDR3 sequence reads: CASSQNRQDAEAFF. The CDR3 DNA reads TGTGCCAGCAGCCAGAACAGACAAGACGCTGAAGCTTTCTTT.

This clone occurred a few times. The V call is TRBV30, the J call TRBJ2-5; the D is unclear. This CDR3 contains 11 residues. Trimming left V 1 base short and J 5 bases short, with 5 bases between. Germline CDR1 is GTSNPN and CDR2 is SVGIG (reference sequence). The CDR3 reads CAWSALETQYF. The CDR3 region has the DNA TGTGCCTGGAGTGCCCTTGAGACCCAGTACTTC.

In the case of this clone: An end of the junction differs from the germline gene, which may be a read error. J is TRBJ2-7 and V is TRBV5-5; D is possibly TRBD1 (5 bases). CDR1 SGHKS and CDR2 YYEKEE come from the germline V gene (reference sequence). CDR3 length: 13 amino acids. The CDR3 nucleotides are TGTGCCAGCAGTTTGGCAGGGTCCTACGAGCAGTACTTC. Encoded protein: CASSLAGSYEQYF. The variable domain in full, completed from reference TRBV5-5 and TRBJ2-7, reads DAGVTQSPTHLIKTRGQQVTLRCSPISGHKSVSWYQQVLGQGPQFIFQYYEKEERGRGNFPDRFSARQFPNYSSELNVNALLLGDSALYLCASSLAGSYEQYFGPGTRLTVT.

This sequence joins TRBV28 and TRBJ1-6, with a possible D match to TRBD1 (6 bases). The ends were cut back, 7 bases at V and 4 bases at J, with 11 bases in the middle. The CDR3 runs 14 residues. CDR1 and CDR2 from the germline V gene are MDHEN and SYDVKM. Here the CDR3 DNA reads TGTGCCAGCAAGGGGGAGGGATATAATTCACCCCTCCACTTT. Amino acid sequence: CASKGEGYNSPLHF.

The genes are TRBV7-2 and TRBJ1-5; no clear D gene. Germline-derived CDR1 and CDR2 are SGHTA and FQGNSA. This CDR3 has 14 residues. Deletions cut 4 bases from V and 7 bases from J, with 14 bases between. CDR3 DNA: TGTGCCAGCAGCTCGGCCCGGGGTAACCAGCCCCAGCATTTT. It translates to CASSSARGNQPQHF.

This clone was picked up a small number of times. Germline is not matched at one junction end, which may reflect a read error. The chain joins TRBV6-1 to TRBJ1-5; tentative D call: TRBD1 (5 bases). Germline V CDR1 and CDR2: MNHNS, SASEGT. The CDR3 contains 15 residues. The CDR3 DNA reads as TGTGCCAGCAGTGAATACCTGCGGGGGGATCAGCCCCAGAATTTT. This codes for CASSEYLRGDQPQNF.

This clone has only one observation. The CDR3 DNA reads as TGCGCCAGCAGCTCCCCCAGCGGGGGGGCCGATACGCAGTATTTT. It yields the protein CASSSPSGGADTQYF. V gene TRBV5-1 combines with J gene TRBJ2-3; 10 positions match TRBD2. Trimming at V came to 3 bases and at J to 6 bases, leaving 7 bases not matched to a gene. The germline V gene has CDR1 SGHRS and CDR2 YFSETQ. The CDR3 runs to 15 residues.

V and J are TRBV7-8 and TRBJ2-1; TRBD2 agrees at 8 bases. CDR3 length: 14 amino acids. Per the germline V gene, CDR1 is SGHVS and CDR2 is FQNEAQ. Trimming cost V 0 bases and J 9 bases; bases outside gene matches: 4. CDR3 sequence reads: CASSLAAGGFEQFF. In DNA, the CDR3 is TGTGCCAGCAGCTTAGCGGCGGGGGGCTTTGAGCAGTTCTTC.

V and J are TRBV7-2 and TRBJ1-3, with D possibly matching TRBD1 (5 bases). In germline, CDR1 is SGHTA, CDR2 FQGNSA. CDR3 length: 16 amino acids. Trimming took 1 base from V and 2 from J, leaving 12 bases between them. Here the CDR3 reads CASSLVMGRAGNTIYF. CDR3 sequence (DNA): TGTGCCAGCAGCTTAGTCATGGGCAGGGCTGGAAACACCATATATTTT. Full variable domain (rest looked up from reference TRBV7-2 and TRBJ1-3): GAGVSQSPSNKVTEKGKDVELRCDPISGHTALYWYRQSLGQGLEFLIYFQGNSAPDKSGLPSDRFSAERTGGSVSTLTIQRTQQEDSAVYLCASSLVMGRAGNTIYFGEGSWLTVV.

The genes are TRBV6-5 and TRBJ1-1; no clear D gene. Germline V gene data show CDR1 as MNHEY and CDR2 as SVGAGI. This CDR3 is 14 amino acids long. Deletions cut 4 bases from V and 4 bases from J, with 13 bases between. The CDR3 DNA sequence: TGTGCCAGCAGTTCCCGCCCGGTTGGCACTGAAGCTTTCTTT. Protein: CASSSRPVGTEAFF.

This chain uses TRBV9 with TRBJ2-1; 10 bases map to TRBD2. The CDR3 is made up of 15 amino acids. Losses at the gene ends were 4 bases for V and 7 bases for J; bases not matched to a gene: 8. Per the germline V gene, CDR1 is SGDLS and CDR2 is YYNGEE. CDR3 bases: TGTGCCAGCAGCTTAACTAGCGGGGCGAATAATGAGCAGTTCTTC. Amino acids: CASSLTSGANNEQFF. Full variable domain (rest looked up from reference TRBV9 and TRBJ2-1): DSGVTQTPKHLITATGQRVTLRCSPRSGDLSVYWYQQSLDQGLQFLIQYYNGEERAKGNILERFSAQQFPDLHSELNLSSLELGDSALYFCASSLTSGANNEQFFGPGTRLTVL.

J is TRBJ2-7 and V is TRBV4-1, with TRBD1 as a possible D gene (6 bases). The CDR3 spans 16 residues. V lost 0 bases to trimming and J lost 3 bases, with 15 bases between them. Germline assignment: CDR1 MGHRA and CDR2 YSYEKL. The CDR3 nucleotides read TGCGCCAGCAGCCAAGAAACCGGACAGATTAGCTACGAGCAGTACTTC. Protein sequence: CASSQETGQISYEQYF.

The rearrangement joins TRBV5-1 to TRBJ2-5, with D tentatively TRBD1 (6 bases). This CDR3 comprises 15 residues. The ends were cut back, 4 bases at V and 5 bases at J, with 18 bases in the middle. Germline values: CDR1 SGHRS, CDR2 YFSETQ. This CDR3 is CASSPGWGPGETQYF. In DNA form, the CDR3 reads TGCGCCAGCAGCCCTGGATGGGGGCCGGGGGAGACCCAGTACTTC.

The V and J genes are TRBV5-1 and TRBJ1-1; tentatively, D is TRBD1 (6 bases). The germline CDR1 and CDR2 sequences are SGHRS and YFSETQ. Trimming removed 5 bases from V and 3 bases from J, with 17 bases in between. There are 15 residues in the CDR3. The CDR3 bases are TGCGCCAGCAGTATGGTAGCAGGGGCGGACACTGAAGCTTTCTTT. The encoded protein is CASSMVAGADTEAFF. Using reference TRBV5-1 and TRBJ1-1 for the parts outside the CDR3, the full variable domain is KAGVTQTPRYLIKTRGQQVTLSCSPISGHRSVSWYQQTPGQGLQFLFEYFSETQRNKGNFPGRFSGRQFSNSRSEMNVSTLELGDSALYLCASSMVAGADTEAFFGQGTRLTVV.

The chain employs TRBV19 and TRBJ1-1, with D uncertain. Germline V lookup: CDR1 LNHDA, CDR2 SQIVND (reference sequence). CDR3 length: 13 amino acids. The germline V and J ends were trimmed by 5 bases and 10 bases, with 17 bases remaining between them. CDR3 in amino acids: CASSAPVGVRAFF. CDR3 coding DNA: TGTGCCAGTAGTGCGCCGGTCGGGGTTCGAGCTTTCTTT.

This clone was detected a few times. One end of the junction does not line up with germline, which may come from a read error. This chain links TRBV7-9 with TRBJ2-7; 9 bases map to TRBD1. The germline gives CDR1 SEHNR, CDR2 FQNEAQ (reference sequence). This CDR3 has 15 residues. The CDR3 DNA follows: TGTTCCAGCAGCTGGGGGACAGGGAATTTCTACGAGCAGTACTTC. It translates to CSSSWGTGNFYEQYF. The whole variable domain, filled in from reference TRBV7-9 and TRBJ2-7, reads DTGVSQNPRHKITKRGQNVTFRCDPISEHNRLYWYRQTLGQGPEFLTYFQNEAQLEKSRLLSDRFSAERPKGSFSTLEIQRTEQGDSAMYLCSSSWGTGNFYEQYFGPGTRLTVT.